The present T cell receptor beta chain was sequenced within a study of T cell responses to AZD1222 COVID-19 vaccine. TCRdb's copy holds only in-frame clones and misses some; the assay was immunoSEQ multiplex PCR. The sample includes around 100,000 clones, approximately 90% seen only once; the top ten take 1.8%. Trimming took off 7 bases at V and 8 bases at J, with 23 bases between the two ends. CDR1 and CDR2 (germline): MNHNY, SVGAGI (reference sequence). The CDR3 is 16 amino acids. Sequencing was performed on peripheral blood, taken on day 0 of AZD1222 vaccination. This TCR was sampled from an adult in good health. The chain carries TRBV6-6 and TRBJ2-2; D is possibly TRBD1 (5 bases). CDR3 bases: TGTGCCAGCACCAAGGCCCAGGGAAGTGTGTCGGGGGAGCTGTTTTTT. As protein: CASTKAQGSVSGELFF.